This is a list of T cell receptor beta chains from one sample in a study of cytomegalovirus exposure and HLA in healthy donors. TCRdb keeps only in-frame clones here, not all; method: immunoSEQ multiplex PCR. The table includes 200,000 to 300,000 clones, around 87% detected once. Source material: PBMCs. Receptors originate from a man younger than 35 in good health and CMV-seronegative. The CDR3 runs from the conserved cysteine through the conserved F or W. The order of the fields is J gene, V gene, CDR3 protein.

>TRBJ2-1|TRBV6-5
CASRGHEVNEQFF
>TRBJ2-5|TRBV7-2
CASAFPGGQETQYF
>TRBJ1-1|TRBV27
CATKPPGTRGTEAFF
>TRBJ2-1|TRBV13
CASSLSPGPYNEQFF
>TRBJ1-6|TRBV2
CASSERRGLNSPLHF
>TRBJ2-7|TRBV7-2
CASSLDRVSYEQYF
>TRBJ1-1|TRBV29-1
CSVNPGLQNTEAFF
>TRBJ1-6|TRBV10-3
CAISEPPGNDSPLHF
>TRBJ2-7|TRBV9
CASSKVGQGSSYEQYF
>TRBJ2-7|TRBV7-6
CASSLAASSYEQYF
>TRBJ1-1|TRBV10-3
CAIQGAVTEAFF
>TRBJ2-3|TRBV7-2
CASSLDRGRPDTQYF